This entry lists 21 T cell receptor beta chains sequenced from one sample in a study of T cell changes during pregnancy in multiple sclerosis. The table came from immunoSEQ multiplex PCR; TCRdb's copy has only in-frame clones and leaves some out. Of about 74,000 clones in the sample, 80% to 95% are singletons; the top ten hold 3.7%. The specimen was peripheral blood, collected after pregnancy. The source is a female donor in good health, enrolled as a control in a pregnancy study.

This chain connects TRBV7-2 to TRBJ1-6, with 8 bases matching TRBD1. The V segment lost 5 bases and the J segment 7 bases; nucleotides outside the gene matches: 13. The CDR3 extends over 17 amino acids. Germline V CDR1 and CDR2: SGHTA, FQGNSA. The CDR3 nucleotides read TGTGCCAGCAGCCTTCTCCCGGACAGGGCGGGGAATTCACCCCTCCACTTT. Translating it yields CASSLLPDRAGNSPLHF.

The chain joins TRBV18 to TRBJ2-7; 9 bases fit TRBD1. The CDR3 has 13 amino acids. With 10 bases clipped from V and 3 bases from J, the junction kept 7 bases outside the gene matches. CDR1 KGHSH and CDR2 LQKENI come from the germline V gene. CDR3 protein: CATQETGGYEQYF. Here the CDR3 DNA reads TGTGCCACCCAGGAGACAGGGGGCTACGAGCAGTACTTC.

The genes are TRBV6-6 and TRBJ2-7, with D possibly TRBD2 on 6 matching bases. V dropped 0 bases and J dropped 5 bases, with 17 bases sitting between them. This CDR3 is 16 amino acids long. The germline V gene has CDR1 MNHNY and CDR2 SVGAGI (reference sequence). CDR3 sequence (DNA): TGTGCCAGCAGTTACTCGACCGCGGGGTGGGGAAACGAGCAGTACTTC. The encoded protein is CASSYSTAGWGNEQYF.

This clone was seen only once. The CDR3 protein is CASSPTSGTLSYEQYF. For the CDR3, the DNA is TGTGCCAGCAGCCCCACCAGCGGGACTCTCTCCTACGAGCAGTACTTC. The V and J genes are TRBV7-2 and TRBJ2-7; 7 bases agree with TRBD2. The V segment lost 5 bases and the J segment 0 bases; nucleotides outside the gene matches: 10. The CDR3 is 16 residues long. The germline V gene has CDR1 SGHTA and CDR2 FQGNSA.

V and J are TRBV6-4 and TRBJ1-5; TRBD1 agrees at 11 bases. The CDR3 has 13 residues. Trimming cost V 6 bases and J 6 bases; bases outside gene matches: 1. Germline loops: CDR1 MRHNA, CDR2 SNTAGT. This chain's CDR3 is CASRDRGLQPQHF. As DNA, the CDR3 is TGTGCCAGCAGGGACAGGGGGCTTCAGCCCCAGCATTTT.

V is TRBV9 and J is TRBJ2-1; TRBD2 matches 7 bases. This CDR3 has 15 amino acids. Per germline, CDR1 SGDLS and CDR2 YYNGEE. V lost 0 bases and J lost 4; bases outside the gene matches: 4. Written as DNA, the CDR3 is TGTGCCAGCAGCGTAGATGCGGGAGATTACAATGAGCAGTTCTTC. Translated: CASSVDAGDYNEQFF.

This rearrangement joins TRBV7-2 to TRBJ1-2, with 9 bases fitting TRBD1. The V and J ends lost 5 bases and 7 bases, in that order; junction bases with no gene match: 8. Germline CDR1 SGHTA, CDR2 FQGNSA. The CDR3 contains 14 residues. CDR3 nucleotides: TGTGCCAGCAGCCCTGGGACAGGGAGAAGTGGCTACACCTTC. It is translated as CASSPGTGRSGYTF.

The chain links TRBV6-5 to TRBJ1-2; no clear D. The V and J ends lost 6 bases and 7 bases respectively, with 18 bases between them. CDR3 length equals 14 residues. Germline CDR1 MNHEY, CDR2 SVGAGI. The DNA of the CDR3 is TGTGCCAGCAGCGATAACCCGCGGGTCGGTGGCTACACCTTC. Its protein product is CASSDNPRVGGYTF.

In nucleotides, the CDR3 is TGCGCCAGCAGCCAAGGTGGGGGACTCCGGAGTGAAGCTTTCTTT. Protein: CASSQGGGLRSEAFF. V and J are TRBV4-1 and TRBJ1-1; tentatively, D is TRBD1 (5 bases). The germline V gene encodes CDR1 MGHRA and CDR2 YSYEKL. This CDR3 region has 15 residues. The V end lost 1 base, the J end lost 7 bases, and 16 bases lay between the germline ends.

The chain combines TRBV28 with TRBJ1-2, with TRBD1 matching over 9 bases. The trim removed 5 bases at V and 6 bases at J, leaving 7 bases unmatched. The CDR3 has 14 amino acids. The V gene's germline CDR1 is MDHEN and CDR2 SYDVKM. CDR3 nucleotides: TGTGCCAGCAGTCCAACAGGGGGCGTCCATGGCTACACCTTC. This translates into CASSPTGGVHGYTF.

CDR3 coding DNA: TGCGCCAGCAGCCAAGCCCGGGACAGAAACTCCTACGAGCAGTACTTC. Protein sequence: CASSQARDRNSYEQYF. The rearrangement uses TRBV4-1 and TRBJ2-7; the match to TRBD1 covers 7 bases. The J segment lost 0 bases and the V segment lost 1 base, leaving 6 bases of the junction unmatched. In germline, CDR1 is MGHRA, CDR2 YSYEKL. This CDR3 contains 16 residues.

V gene TRBV4-1 combines with J gene TRBJ1-2; 7 bases align to TRBD1. The germline CDR1 and CDR2 sequences are MGHRA and YSYEKL. V lost 4 bases to trimming and J lost 5 bases; unmatched junction nucleotides: 13. This CDR3 region has 16 residues. Here the CDR3 DNA reads TGCGCCAGCAGCCCCGTCCCCCCCGGGACAGCTTATGGCTACACCTTC. Translated: CASSPVPPGTAYGYTF.

This clone was detected once. The rearrangement links TRBV18 to TRBJ2-5; TRBD1 aligns across 7 bases. CDR3 length equals 18 residues. J gave up 4 bases and V 1 base, and 15 bases lay outside the gene matches. Germline lookup yields CDR1 KGHSH and CDR2 LQKENI. The CDR3 region has the DNA TGTGCCAGCTCACCACAACCCCTAACGACAGGGCAGCGAGAGACCCAGTACTTC. This gives the protein CASSPQPLTTGQRETQYF.

The chain uses TRBV5-1 and TRBJ2-7; D gene ambiguous. V was shortened by 0 bases and J by 1 base, with 8 bases between the two germline ends. CDR1 is SGHRS, CDR2 YFSETQ, per germline. The CDR3 is 14 amino acids. CDR3 sequence reads: CASSLGIASYEQYF. The DNA of the CDR3 is TGCGCCAGCAGCTTGGGGATAGCTTCCTACGAGCAGTACTTC.

This sequence joins TRBV5-1 and TRBJ1-3, with D unclear. Germline V gene data show CDR1 as SGHRS and CDR2 as YFSETQ. Trimming shortened V by 0 bases and J by 0 bases, and 7 bases separated the two germline ends. CDR3 length: 15 residues. The CDR3 loop reads CASSLDGDSGNTIYF. The CDR3 nucleotides read TGCGCCAGCAGCTTGGATGGAGACTCTGGAAACACCATATATTTT.

The chain carries TRBV5-1 and TRBJ1-1; 10 nucleotides align to TRBD1. The CDR3 has 15 amino acids. The ends lost 3 bases at V and 4 bases at J; junction bases unmatched: 6. The germline V gene has CDR1 SGHRS and CDR2 YFSETQ. In DNA form, the CDR3 reads TGCGCCAGCAGCTCCTTCGGGACAGGGGCCACTGAAGCTTTCTTT. Its translation is CASSSFGTGATEAFF.

The chain carries TRBV6-4 and TRBJ2-1, with 7 bases matching TRBD2. The CDR3 is made up of 14 amino acids. Germline V gives CDR1 MRHNA, CDR2 SNTAGT. Trimming took 3 bases from V and 3 from J; bases not matched to a gene: 2. The CDR3 nucleotides are TGTGCCAGCAGTGAAGGACTAGACTACAATGAGCAGTTCTTC. Translated, it gives CASSEGLDYNEQFF.

The table lists this clone with a count of one. The chain employs TRBV12-5 and TRBJ2-7; 11 bases are shared with TRBD2. Trimming cost V 2 bases and J 5 bases; bases outside gene matches: 11. Germline V gene data show CDR1 as LGHNT and CDR2 as FRNRAP. This CDR3 contains 17 residues. CDR3 in DNA: TGTGCTAGTGGTTTGTGCCTCCCGACTAGCGGGGCGAACGAGCAGTACTTC. It encodes CASGLCLPTSGANEQYF.

CDR3 protein: CASSGQKNTIYF. CDR3 coding DNA: TGTGCCAGCAGCGGACAGAAAAACACCATATATTTT. This rearrangement joins TRBV2 to TRBJ1-3, with D possibly matching TRBD1 (6 bases). The CDR3 contains 12 residues. Per germline, CDR1 SNHLY and CDR2 FYNNEI. Trimming pared 6 bases from V and 6 bases from J, leaving 9 bases between.

The chain is built from TRBV29-1 and TRBJ1-1; D remains unclear. V was clipped by 2 bases and J by 4 bases, with 8 bases between them. There are 12 residues in the CDR3. Germline V gene lookup returns CDR1 SQVTM and CDR2 ANQGSEA. The CDR3 DNA is TGCAGCGTTGAAAGACTAAGCACTGAAGCTTTCTTT. Protein: CSVERLSTEAFF.

This chain joins TRBV30 and TRBJ1-2; D uncertain. In germline, CDR1 is GTSNPN, CDR2 SVGIG (reference sequence). CDR3 length equals 13 residues. Trimming took off 2 bases at V and 4 bases at J, with 11 bases between the two ends. The CDR3 DNA reads TGTGCCTGGAGTTGGGGAGGTTCCTATGGCTACACCTTC. Its protein is CAWSWGGSYGYTF.